The present TCR beta chain was sequenced within a study of T cell changes during pregnancy in multiple sclerosis. Some clones are missing from TCRdb's copy, which holds only in-frame ones; the method was immunoSEQ multiplex PCR. Of 40,000 to 45,000 clones in the sample, 85% to 95% were seen once. Germline loops: CDR1 SNHLY, CDR2 FYNNEI. V dropped 4 bases and J dropped 3; count of bases not matched to a gene: 5. The CDR3 is made up of 14 amino acids. This clone was counted only a few times. The TCR was taken from a female donor with multiple sclerosis, enrolled in a pregnancy study. Here the sequenced sample was CD4+ T cells from peripheral blood mononuclear cells, taken in the third trimester of pregnancy. The rearrangement joins TRBV2 to TRBJ2-7, with 8 nucleotides matching TRBD2. DNA for the CDR3: TGTGCCAGCAGTGTGGGGACTAGAGGCTACGAGCAGTACTTC. It is translated as CASSVGTRGYEQYF.